These 10 T cell receptor beta chains were all obtained from the same sample, sequenced in a study of cytomegalovirus exposure and HLA in healthy donors. PCR used 60 Vbeta primers and 13 Jbeta primers. TCRdb's table, derived via immunoSEQ multiplex PCR, lists solely in-frame clones and lacks some. The sample carries fewer than 200,000 clones, roughly 13% recorded once. The specimen sequenced was PBMCs. Every receptor here comes from a man between 45 and 60 years old in good health and CMV-seropositive.

V and J are TRBV11-3 and TRBJ1-3; the D is unclear. Germline V CDR1 and CDR2: SGHNT, YENEEA. This CDR3 is built from 16 residues. V gave up 4 bases and J gave up 0 bases, with 13 bases separating them. This CDR3 reads CASSSGFGISGNTIYF. CDR3 coding DNA: TGTGCCAGCAGCTCCGGGTTTGGCATCTCTGGAAACACCATATATTTT.

The CDR3 loop reads CASSLDSLRTQYF. The CDR3 DNA follows: TGTGCCAGCAGCTTGGACAGCCTGAGGACGCAGTATTTT. This chain uses TRBV7-3 with TRBJ2-3, with a possible D match to TRBD1 (6 bases). The CDR3 consists of 13 residues. Germline-derived CDR1 and CDR2 are SGHTA and FQGTGA. V lost 3 bases to trimming and J lost 9 bases, with 13 bases between them.

This clone showed up just a few times. The chain uses TRBV19 and TRBJ1-4, with D uncertain. Per germline, CDR1 LNHDA and CDR2 SQIVND (reference sequence). V was shortened by 7 bases and J by 6 bases, with 12 bases between the two germline ends. The CDR3 runs 13 residues. CDR3 residues: CASNDNPDEKLFF. The CDR3 nucleotides read TGTGCCAGTAATGATAATCCGGATGAAAAACTGTTTTTT.

The CDR3 is CASSLAAGGETQYF. CDR3 nucleotides: TGTGCCAGCAGCTTGGCCGCCGGAGGAGAGACCCAGTACTTC. The J gene is TRBJ2-5, the V gene TRBV11-3; D is perhaps TRBD2 (5 bases). The CDR3 is made up of 14 amino acids. Germline V gene lookup returns CDR1 SGHNT and CDR2 YENEEA. V shed 3 bases and J shed 4 bases, with 12 bases lying between them.

Only a few counts were recorded for this clone. The chain couples TRBV30 to TRBJ2-5; TRBD2 agrees at 8 bases. Germline-derived CDR1 and CDR2 are GTSNPN and SVGIG (reference sequence). The J segment lost 1 base and the V segment lost 0 bases, leaving 13 bases of the junction unmatched. The CDR3 length is 18 residues. The CDR3 is CAWSVLFAGGPLQETQYF. DNA of the CDR3: TGTGCCTGGAGTGTCCTCTTCGCGGGGGGCCCCCTCCAAGAGACCCAGTACTTC.

The sample holds a few counts of this clone. The chain couples TRBV10-3 to TRBJ2-7; 7 bases line up with TRBD2. V was pared by 1 base and J by 5 bases, with 5 bases of the junction left unmatched. CDR3 length: 14 amino acids. Germline CDR1 and CDR2: ENHRY and SYGVKD. CDR3 protein: CAISEWASGNEQYV. In nucleotides, the CDR3 is TGTGCCATCAGTGAGTGGGCTAGCGGTAACGAGCAGTACGTC.

This chain connects TRBV15 to TRBJ2-2; tentatively, D is TRBD2 (5 bases). The germline V gene encodes CDR1 LNHNV and CDR2 YYDKDF (reference sequence). The CDR3 length is 15 residues. V shed 0 bases and J shed 7 bases, with 12 bases lying between them. The CDR3 is CATSRDRPEGGELFF. CDR3 nucleotides: TGTGCCACCAGCAGAGATCGGCCCGAGGGCGGGGAGCTGTTTTTT.

This clone came up a few times. This sequence joins TRBV2 and TRBJ2-6, with TRBD1 matching over 7 bases. This CDR3 is 15 amino acids long. Trimming at V came to 6 bases and at J to 2 bases, leaving 4 bases not matched to a gene. CDR1 SNHLY and CDR2 FYNNEI come from the germline V gene. CDR3 in DNA: TGTGCCAGCAGGTACGGGACAGCTGGGGCCAACGTCCTGACTTTC. This sequence encodes CASRYGTAGANVLTF. The full variable domain, its missing parts supplied by reference TRBV2 and TRBJ2-6, is EPEVTQTPSHQVTQMGQEVILRCVPISNHLYFYWYRQILGQKVEFLVSFYNNEISEKSEIFDDQFSVERPDGSNFTLKIRSTKLEDSAMYFCASRYGTAGANVLTFGAGSRLTVL.

This clone has a handful of counts. The same CDR3 arises from other DNA sequences in this sample as well. The chain carries TRBV28 and TRBJ1-4; tentative D call: TRBD1 (5 bases). Germline V lookup: CDR1 MDHEN, CDR2 SYDVKM. The CDR3 has 14 residues. V dropped 6 bases and J dropped 7 bases, with 15 bases sitting between them. Here the CDR3 reads CASSSPGSGEKLFF. DNA for the CDR3: TGTGCCAGCAGCTCACCAGGGTCAGGTGAAAAACTGTTTTTT.

V gene TRBV6-5 combines with J gene TRBJ2-1; TRBD2 is a possible D gene (6 bases). From germline, CDR1 is MNHEY and CDR2 SVGAGI. The CDR3 spans 14 residues. The V end was cut by 0 bases, the J end by 9 bases, with 12 bases between. CDR3 region: CASSYSKGGAEQFF. The DNA for the CDR3 is TGTGCCAGCAGTTACTCGAAAGGAGGGGCTGAGCAGTTCTTC.